What follows are 6 T cell receptor beta chains derived from one specimen sequenced in a study of T cell responses to AZD1222 COVID-19 vaccine. This table comes from immunoSEQ multiplex PCR, and its TCRdb copy is limited to in-frame clones, with some not included. Altogether roughly 120,000 clones are present, roughly 85% being singletons, with the ten largest covering 3.5% to 5.5%. Sequenced material: peripheral blood, taken 28 days after the second AZD1222 dose. These receptors came from an adult who received the AZD1222 COVID-19 vaccine.

CDR3 coding DNA: TGTGCCAGCAGGGGGGACGGGGACACCGGGGAGCTGTTTTTT. Protein sequence: CASRGDGDTGELFF. V and J are TRBV2 and TRBJ2-2; either TRBD1 or TRBD2 may supply D (5 bases each). This CDR3 comprises 14 residues. The germline CDR1 and CDR2 sequences are SNHLY and FYNNEI. V shed 6 bases and J shed 3 bases, with 11 bases lying between them.

Comment on this clone: One end of the junction does not line up with germline, which may come from a read error. The V call is TRBV10-3, the J call TRBJ1-5; D call uncertain. CDR1 ENHRY and CDR2 SYGVKD come from the germline V gene. The CDR3 totals 12 residues. In DNA form, the CDR3 reads TGTGCAATCAGCTCCAGCAATCAGCCCCAGCATTTT. The encoded protein is CAISSSNQPQHF.

V is TRBV6-4 and J is TRBJ2-2, with D perhaps TRBD2 (6 bases). The CDR3 loop spans 15 amino acids. Germline V CDR1 and CDR2: MRHNA, SNTAGT. V was clipped by 4 bases and J by 4 bases, with 13 bases between them. CDR3 in amino acids: CASSGRGSVTGELFF. CDR3 bases: TGTGCCAGCAGTGGTCGGGGGTCGGTCACCGGGGAGCTGTTTTTT.

This clone was observed once. This rearrangement joins TRBV14 to TRBJ1-4, with D unresolved. CDR3 size: 15 residues. Trimming removed 3 bases from V and 10 bases from J, with 18 bases in between. The germline gives CDR1 SGHDN, CDR2 FVKESK. The CDR3 sequence is CASSQTQSTRGKLFF. The CDR3 DNA is TGTGCCAGCAGCCAGACACAGAGCACCCGTGGAAAACTGTTTTTT.

The chain recombines TRBV28 with TRBJ1-5; 7 bases line up with TRBD1. From germline, CDR1 is MDHEN and CDR2 SYDVKM. The CDR3 runs to 15 residues. The trim removed 5 bases at V and 3 bases at J, leaving 7 bases unmatched. This CDR3 reads CASSADRVANQPQHF. The CDR3 DNA is TGTGCCAGCAGTGCTGACAGGGTGGCCAATCAGCCCCAGCATTTT.

The chain combines TRBV7-2 with TRBJ2-2; the D gene is possibly TRBD2 (5 bases). The CDR3 spans 15 residues. The germline V and J ends were trimmed by 1 base and 3 bases, with 9 bases remaining between them. Germline loops: CDR1 SGHTA, CDR2 FQGNSA. The CDR3 nucleotides read TGTGCCAGCAGCTTAGGGACTGATTACACCGGGGAGCTGTTTTTT. Its protein product is CASSLGTDYTGELFF.